This TCR beta chain was identified during a study of blood T cell repertoires in COVID-19. Study overall: COVID-19 samples, acute and convalescent, were from the United States, Italy and Spain.

Source study methods: Reference gene primer amplification gave nucleated cell count estimates. Clones were sequenced by immunoSEQ multiplex PCR, and TCRdb holds only the in-frame ones, with some missing. The DNA gave D and trimming, while V, J and clone size come from that table. The data show approximately 110,000 clones, roughly 79% seen once. This clone was picked up one time. There are 16 residues in the CDR3. The germline CDR1 and CDR2 sequences are MDHEN and SYDVKM. Trimming shortened V by 3 bases and J by 2 bases, and 14 bases separated the two germline ends. Material for sequencing was peripheral blood. V and J are TRBV28 and TRBJ1-3; TRBD1 is a possible D gene (5 bases). This clonotype was sampled from a woman aged 70-85 years with acute or convalescent COVID-19. CDR3 in DNA: TGTGCCAGCAGTTTCGGAGGGGCCGAAGCTGGAAACACCATATATTTT. Translation gives CASSFGGAEAGNTIYF. Full variable domain (remainder filled in from reference TRBV28 and TRBJ1-3): DVKVTQSSRYLVKRTGEKVFLECVQDMDHENMFWYRQDPGLGLRLIYFSYDVKMKEKGDIPEGYSVSREKKERFSLILESASTNQTSMYLCASSFGGAEAGNTIYFGEGSWLTVV.